This is a list of T cell receptor beta chains from one sample in a study of T cell repertoires in cytomegalovirus infection. TCRdb reanalysed the reads using MiXCR and keeps one entry per CDR3 protein. The sample shows some 900,000 distinct CDR3 sequences, approximately 32% of them seen only once. No cognate antigen is known for these TCRs. This specimen consisted of cultured CD8+ T cells from PBMCs, obtained from culture after CMV antigen stimulation. All receptors come from a human donor in good health (CMV status not recorded). Some clones in this sample may be carry-over from other donors' samples. The CDR3 runs from the conserved cysteine through the conserved F or W. Fields, in order: J gene, CDR3 length, clone size, D gene, V gene, CDR3 protein, CDR3 DNA. The D gene is left open where the match is weak. A clone size is listed for some rows: how often the clone was seen (once, few, many), or a class if it is expanded.

>TRBJ2-3|13|.|.|TRBV6-6
CASSWVNTDTQYF
TGTGCCAGCAGTTGGGTCAACACAGATACGCAGTATTTT
>TRBJ2-3|14|once|.|TRBV10-2
CASSEISDPDTQYF
TGCGCCAGCAGTGAAATCAGCGACCCAGATACGCAGTATTTT
>TRBJ2-1|11|few|.|TRBV12-3/TRBV12-4
CASGGADEQFF
TGTGCCAGCGGGGGTGCGGATGAGCAGTTCTTC
>TRBJ2-1|14|.|TRBD2|TRBV11-3
CASSLRGGGNEQFF
TGTGCCAGCAGTCTCCGGGGGGGCGGCAATGAGCAGTTCTTC
>TRBJ2-6|17|many|.|TRBV7-9
CASSGPGQHSGANVLTF
TGTGCCAGCAGCGGGCCGGGACAACACTCTGGGGCCAACGTCCTGACTTTC
>TRBJ1-4|15|.|TRBD1|TRBV9
CASSGRDSYNEKLFF
TGTGCCAGCAGCGGGCGGGACAGCTATAATGAAAAACTGTTTTTT
>TRBJ2-1|16|many|.|TRBV7-3
CASSLKSGGPYNEQFF
TGTGCCAGCAGCTTAAAATCTGGGGGCCCCTACAATGAGCAGTTCTTC
>TRBJ2-2|13|.|.|TRBV4-1
CASSQGGGGELFF
TGCGCCAGCAGCCAAGGTGGCGGCGGGGAGCTGTTTTTT
>TRBJ1-1|13|few|.|TRBV27
CASSWGENTEAFF
TGTGCCAGCAGTTGGGGGGAGAACACTGAAGCTTTCTTT
>TRBJ2-5|17|.|TRBD1|TRBV7-8
CASSNHRPAGGKETQYF
TGTGCCAGCAGCAATCACAGGCCCGCAGGGGGTAAAGAGACCCAGTACTTC
>TRBJ2-1|12|many|.|TRBV12-3/TRBV12-4
CASSLGRFEQFF
TGTGCCAGCAGTTTAGGCCGTTTTGAGCAGTTCTTC
>TRBJ1-2|18|.|.|TRBV5-5
CASSWWTEPGHSLVGYTF
TGTGCCAGCAGCTGGTGGACAGAACCAGGACACAGCCTTGTCGGCTACACCTTC
>TRBJ2-1|17|few|.|TRBV7-9
CASSLAGGGPPRDEQFF
TGTGCCAGCAGCTTAGCGGGCGGGGGCCCCCCGAGGGATGAGCAGTTCTTC
>TRBJ1-5|14|.|.|TRBV4-1
CASSQGAGDQPQHF
TGCGCCAGCAGCCAAGGGGCAGGAGATCAGCCCCAGCATTTT
>TRBJ1-2|12|many|.|TRBV19
CASRSGAVGYTF
TGTGCCAGTAGATCGGGGGCGGTTGGCTACACCTTC
>TRBJ1-2|14|.|.|TRBV24-1
CATSEGGTTNGYTF
TGTGCCACCAGTGAGGGCGGGACAACAAATGGCTACACCTTC
>TRBJ2-2|16|.|.|TRBV14
CASSQEGTWDTGELFF
TGTGCCAGCAGCCAAGAGGGAACCTGGGACACCGGGGAGCTGTTTTTT
>TRBJ2-2|14|few|.|TRBV28
CASSLSTYTGELFF
TGTGCCAGCAGTTTAAGCACTTACACCGGGGAGCTGTTTTTT
>TRBJ1-1|17|few|TRBD1|TRBV7-9
CASSLATGGKPNTEAFF
TGTGCCAGCAGCTTAGCGACAGGGGGGAAACCTAACACTGAAGCTTTCTTT
>TRBJ2-3|19|.|TRBD2|TRBV6-1
CASSDFFGGSGGPTDTQYF
TGTGCCAGCAGCGACTTCTTCGGAGGGAGCGGGGGGCCGACAGATACGCAGTATTTT
>TRBJ2-7|12|many|.|TRBV5-6
CASSLVRSEQYF
TGTGCCAGCAGCTTGGTTAGGAGCGAGCAGTACTTC
>TRBJ1-2|15|.|.|TRBV28
CASRNMRGSVTGYTF
TGTGCCAGCAGAAACATGCGGGGAAGCGTCACCGGCTACACCTTC
>TRBJ2-1|15|few|.|TRBV13
CASSLWTENYNEQFF
TGTGCCAGCAGCTTATGGACAGAAAACTACAATGAGCAGTTCTTC
>TRBJ2-7|13|few|.|TRBV7-6
CASSSAPGAEQYF
TGTGCCAGCAGCTCCGCCCCGGGGGCAGAGCAGTACTTC
>TRBJ1-1|12|few|.|TRBV27
CASSLLGGGAFF
TGTGCCAGCAGTTTATTAGGTGGTGGAGCTTTCTTT
>TRBJ1-2|14|.|TRBD1|TRBV7-2
CASSLLRDRDGYTF
TGTGCCAGCAGCTTACTCCGGGACAGGGATGGCTACACCTTC
>TRBJ2-1|15|.|TRBD1|TRBV20-1
CSATDNRGPANEQFF
TGCAGTGCTACCGATAACAGGGGGCCGGCCAATGAGCAGTTCTTC
>TRBJ1-6|17|.|.|TRBV27
CASSLGAGTVYNSPLHF
TGTGCCAGCAGTTTGGGGGCGGGAACAGTCTATAATTCACCCCTCCACTTT
>TRBJ1-6|16|many|.|TRBV20-1
CSAAVREDSYNSPLHF
TGCAGTGCCGCAGTCAGGGAGGACTCCTATAATTCACCCCTCCACTTT
>TRBJ1-1|13|many|.|TRBV7-2
CASSSTFYTEAFF
TGTGCCAGCAGCTCGACTTTCTACACTGAAGCTTTCTTT
>TRBJ2-7|12|many|.|TRBV7-2
CASSSIAYEQYF
TGTGCCAGCAGCTCTATAGCCTACGAGCAGTACTTC